A single sample gave rise to the 10 T cell receptor beta chains below, sequenced in a study of cytomegalovirus exposure and HLA in healthy donors. The PCR used 60 Vbeta and 13 Jbeta primers. The data were produced by immunoSEQ multiplex PCR, yet TCRdb's version contains in-frame clones alone and is incomplete. The sample shows nearly 110,000 clones, over 75% of them seen only once. The sequencing input was PBMCs. These receptors all stem from a male donor in good health and CMV-seronegative.

The table lists this clone with a few counts. The chain has TRBV19 and TRBJ2-3; tentative D call: TRBD2 (6 bases). The CDR3 is 15 residues long. With 5 bases removed from V and 9 bases from J, the gap between germline ends came to 21 bases. The germline gives CDR1 LNHDA, CDR2 SQIVND (reference sequence). The CDR3, as DNA: TGTGCCAGTAGTCCGCAGGGCGGGGAACGTCGAACGCAGTATTTT. Amino acid sequence: CASSPQGGERRTQYF. The whole variable domain, remainder taken from reference TRBV19 and TRBJ2-3, is DGGITQSPKYLFRKEGQNVTLSCEQNLNHDAMYWYRQDPGQGLRLIYYSQIVNDFQKGDIAEGYSVSREKKESFPLTVTSAQKNPTAFYLCASSPQGGERRTQYFGPGTRLTVL.

J is TRBJ2-1 and V is TRBV7-2, with a weak D call TRBD1 (6 bases). The CDR3 consists of 15 residues. Germline CDR1 is SGHTA and CDR2 is FQGNSA. The V gene lost 5 bases and the J gene lost 0 bases, with 11 bases spanning the gap. The CDR3 reads CASSPRQDSYNEQFF. DNA of the CDR3: TGTGCCAGCAGCCCTCGACAGGACTCCTACAATGAGCAGTTCTTC.

V usage is TRBV15 and J usage is TRBJ1-2, with 8 positions matching TRBD1. Germline CDR1 is LNHNV and CDR2 is YYDKDF (reference sequence). The CDR3 is 13 residues long. V shed 3 bases and J 7 bases; nucleotides not matched to a gene: 4. CDR3 bases: TGTGCCACCAGCAGCGGGGGACAGGCTGGCTACACCTTC. Residues: CATSSGGQAGYTF.

The V and J genes are TRBV29-1 and TRBJ2-5; D is perhaps TRBD1 (8 bases). Looked up from germline, CDR1 is SQVTM and CDR2 is ANQGSEA. Trimming shortened V by 6 bases and J by 3 bases, and 17 bases separated the two germline ends. The CDR3 has 14 amino acids. The CDR3 bases are TGCAGCGTCGAGACAGGGGAGGGAAAAGAGACCCAGTACTTC. This translates into CSVETGEGKETQYF. The whole variable domain, remainder taken from reference TRBV29-1 and TRBJ2-5, is SAVISQKPSRDICQRGTSLTIQCQVDSQVTMMFWYRQQPGQSLTLIATANQGSEATYESGFVIDKFPISRPNLTFSTLTVSNMSPEDSSIYLCSVETGEGKETQYFGPGTRLLVL.

This rearrangement joins TRBV5-8 to TRBJ1-2, with TRBD1 matching over 9 bases. The V segment lost 5 bases and the J segment 5 bases; nucleotides outside the gene matches: 10. Germline V CDR1 and CDR2: SGHTS, YDEGEE. There are 15 residues in the CDR3. The DNA for the CDR3 is TGTGCCAGCAGTCAACAGGGGGCGCGTGTGTATGGCTACACCTTC. Protein sequence: CASSQQGARVYGYTF.

The chain uses TRBV30 and TRBJ1-3; weak D call: TRBD1 (6 bases). This CDR3 contains 17 residues. V lost 4 bases to trimming and J lost 0 bases, with 19 bases between them. Germline V CDR1 and CDR2: GTSNPN, SVGIG (reference sequence). This CDR3 is CAWTLPGGLISGNTIYF. DNA for the CDR3: TGTGCCTGGACCCTCCCGGGGGGCCTTATCTCTGGAAACACCATATATTTT.

The table lists this clone with a count of one. The chain uses TRBV19 and TRBJ2-5, with TRBD1 matching 8 bases. The CDR3 is 14 residues long. The germline V gene has CDR1 LNHDA and CDR2 SQIVND (reference sequence). V was clipped by 3 bases and J by 5 bases; unmatched bases: 5. The CDR3 DNA reads as TGTGCCAGTAGTATGAGACAGGGGTTCGAGACCCAGTACTTC. Protein sequence: CASSMRQGFETQYF.

The V call is TRBV7-2, the J call TRBJ2-7; TRBD1 agrees at 8 bases. V gave up 5 bases and J gave up 3 bases; unmatched junction bases: 9. The CDR3 is 15 amino acids. Germline-derived CDR1 and CDR2 are SGHTA and FQGNSA. In DNA form, the CDR3 reads TGTGCCAGCAGCCGAGGGGCAGGGGGCCTCTACGAGCAGTACTTC. Its protein product is CASSRGAGGLYEQYF.

This clone was observed once. The chain combines TRBV30 with TRBJ2-3; TRBD2 matches 8 bases. J gave up 4 bases and V 0 bases, and 3 bases lay outside the gene matches. Germline V gene sequence: CDR1 GTSNPN, CDR2 SVGIG (reference sequence). The CDR3 has 14 residues. The CDR3 nucleotides read TGTGCCTGGAGTGTACGGGGGGGACCAGATACGCAGTATTTT. Encoded protein: CAWSVRGGPDTQYF.

The V gene is TRBV7-9, the J gene TRBJ2-1; TRBD2 agrees at 7 bases. Trimming cost V 1 base and J 2 bases; bases outside gene matches: 2. Per germline, CDR1 SEHNR and CDR2 FQNEAQ (reference sequence). The CDR3 consists of 15 residues. The CDR3 is CASSLGSGPYNEQFF. As DNA, the CDR3 is TGTGCCAGCAGCTTAGGTAGCGGGCCCTACAATGAGCAGTTCTTC.